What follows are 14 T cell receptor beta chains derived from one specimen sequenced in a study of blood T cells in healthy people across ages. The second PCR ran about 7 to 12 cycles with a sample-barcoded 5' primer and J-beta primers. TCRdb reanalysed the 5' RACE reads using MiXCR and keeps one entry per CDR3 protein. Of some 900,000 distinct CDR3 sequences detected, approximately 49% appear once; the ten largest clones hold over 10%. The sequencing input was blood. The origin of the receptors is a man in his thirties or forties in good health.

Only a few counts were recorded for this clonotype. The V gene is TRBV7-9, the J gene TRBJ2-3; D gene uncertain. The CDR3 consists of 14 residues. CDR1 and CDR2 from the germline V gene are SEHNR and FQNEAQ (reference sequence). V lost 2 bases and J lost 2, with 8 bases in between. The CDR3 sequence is CASSLNTNTDTQYF. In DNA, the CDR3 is TGTGCCAGCAGCTTAAACACCAACACAGATACGCAGTATTTT.

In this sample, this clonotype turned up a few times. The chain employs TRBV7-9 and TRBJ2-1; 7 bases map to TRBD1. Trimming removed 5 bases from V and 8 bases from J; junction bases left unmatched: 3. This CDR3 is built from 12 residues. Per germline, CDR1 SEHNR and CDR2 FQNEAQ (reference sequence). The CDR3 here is CASSPDRDEQFF. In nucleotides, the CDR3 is TGTGCCAGCAGCCCCGACAGGGATGAGCAGTTCTTC.

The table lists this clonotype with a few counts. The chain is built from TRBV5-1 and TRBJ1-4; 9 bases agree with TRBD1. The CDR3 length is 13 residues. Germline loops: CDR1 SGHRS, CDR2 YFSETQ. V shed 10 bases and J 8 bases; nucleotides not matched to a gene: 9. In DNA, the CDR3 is TGCGCCCGTTCGACAGGGGGTGGAGAAAAACTGTTTTTT. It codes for CARSTGGGEKLFF.

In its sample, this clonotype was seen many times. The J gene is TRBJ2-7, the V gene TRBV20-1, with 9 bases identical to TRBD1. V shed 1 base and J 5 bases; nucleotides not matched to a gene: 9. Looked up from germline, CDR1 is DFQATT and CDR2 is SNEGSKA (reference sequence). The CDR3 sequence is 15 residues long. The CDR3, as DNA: TGCAGTGCTAGAGCCGCGACAGGGACAGGGCACGAGCAGTACTTC. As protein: CSARAATGTGHEQYF.

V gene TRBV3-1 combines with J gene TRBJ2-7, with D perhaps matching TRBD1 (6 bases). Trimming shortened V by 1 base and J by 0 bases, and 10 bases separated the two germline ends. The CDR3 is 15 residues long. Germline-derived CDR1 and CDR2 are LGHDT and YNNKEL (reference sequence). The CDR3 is CASSQGGTRSYEQYF. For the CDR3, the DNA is TGTGCCAGCAGCCAAGGAGGGACACGCTCCTACGAGCAGTACTTC.

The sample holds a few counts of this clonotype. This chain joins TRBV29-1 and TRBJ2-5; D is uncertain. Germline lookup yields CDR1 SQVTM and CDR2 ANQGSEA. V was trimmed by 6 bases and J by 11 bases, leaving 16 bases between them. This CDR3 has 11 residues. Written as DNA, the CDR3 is TGCAGCGTCGAGGCAGTCAATGAGCAGTACTTC. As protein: CSVEAVNEQYF.

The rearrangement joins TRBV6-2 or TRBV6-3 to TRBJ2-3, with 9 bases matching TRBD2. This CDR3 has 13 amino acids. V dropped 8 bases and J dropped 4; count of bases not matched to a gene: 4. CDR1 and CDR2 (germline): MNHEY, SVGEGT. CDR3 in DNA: TGTGCCAGCGGCGGGGGGGCCCCAGATACGCAGTATTTT. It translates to CASGGGAPDTQYF.

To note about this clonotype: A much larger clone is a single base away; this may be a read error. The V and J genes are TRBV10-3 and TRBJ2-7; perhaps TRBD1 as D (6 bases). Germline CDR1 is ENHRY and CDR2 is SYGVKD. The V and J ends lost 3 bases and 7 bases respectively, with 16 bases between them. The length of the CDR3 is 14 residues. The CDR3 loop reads CAISEPWTGQEQYF. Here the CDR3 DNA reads TGTGCCATCAGTGAACCATGGACGGGACAAGAGCAGTACTTC.

CDR3 loop: CASGQGMNTEAFF. CDR3 coding DNA: TGTGCCTCCGGGCAGGGGATGAACACTGAAGCTTTCTTT. The J gene is TRBJ1-1, the V gene TRBV6-5; a possible D gene is TRBD1 (6 bases). Germline V gives CDR1 MNHEY, CDR2 SVGAGI. V was trimmed by 11 bases and J by 0 bases, leaving 13 bases between them. CDR3 size: 13 residues.

DNA for the CDR3: TGCAGCGTGTATATATCGGGCTACGAGCAGTACTTC. It is translated as CSVYISGYEQYF. The J gene is TRBJ2-7, the V gene TRBV29-1, with D hard to call. Germline loops: CDR1 SQVTM, CDR2 ANQGSEA. The CDR3 runs to 12 residues. The ends were cut back, 6 bases at V and 3 bases at J, with 12 bases in the middle.

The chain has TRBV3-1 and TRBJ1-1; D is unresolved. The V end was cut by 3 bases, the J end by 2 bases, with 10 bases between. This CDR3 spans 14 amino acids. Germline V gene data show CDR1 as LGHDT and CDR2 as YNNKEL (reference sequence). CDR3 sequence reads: CASSQGRTNTEAFF. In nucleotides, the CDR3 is TGTGCCAGCAGCCAGGGCAGAACAAACACTGAAGCTTTCTTT.

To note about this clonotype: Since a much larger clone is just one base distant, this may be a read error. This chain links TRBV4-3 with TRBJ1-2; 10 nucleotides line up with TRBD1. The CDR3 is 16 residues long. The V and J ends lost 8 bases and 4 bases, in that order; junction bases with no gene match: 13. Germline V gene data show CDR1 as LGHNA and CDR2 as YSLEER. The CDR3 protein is CASGYSGTGESYGYTF. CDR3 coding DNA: TGCGCCAGCGGCTATTCCGGGACAGGGGAGAGCTATGGCTACACCTTC.

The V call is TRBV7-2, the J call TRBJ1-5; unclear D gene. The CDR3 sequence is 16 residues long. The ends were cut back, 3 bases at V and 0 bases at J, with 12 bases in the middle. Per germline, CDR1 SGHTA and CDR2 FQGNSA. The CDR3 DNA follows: TGTGCCAGCAGCTTTGGGTTTGGGTTTAGCAATCAGCCCCAGCATTTT. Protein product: CASSFGFGFSNQPQHF.

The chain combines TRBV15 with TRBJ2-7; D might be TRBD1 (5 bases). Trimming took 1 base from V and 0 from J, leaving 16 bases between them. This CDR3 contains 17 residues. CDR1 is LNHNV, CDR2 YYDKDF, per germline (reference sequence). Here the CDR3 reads CATSRARQTRNSYEQYF. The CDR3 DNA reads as TGTGCCACCAGCAGAGCCCGACAGACAAGGAACTCCTACGAGCAGTACTTC.